The rows below give T cell receptor beta chains drawn from one sample of a study of T cell changes during pregnancy in multiple sclerosis. The table came from immunoSEQ multiplex PCR; TCRdb's copy has only in-frame clones and leaves some out. The table records about 110,000 clones, less than 95% of them present only once. The sequencing here drew on peripheral blood, taken before pregnancy. The source of these receptors is a female donor with multiple sclerosis, enrolled in a pregnancy study. The CDR3 runs from the conserved cysteine through the conserved F or W. A D gene is named only where the DNA matches it firmly. Clone size appears in some rows only: once, few, many, or a class for an expanded clone.

TRBD2	TRBV6-5	.	TRBJ2-3	TGTGCCAGCAGTTTATTAGCGGGGGGGCTGGATACGCAGTATTTT	CASSLLAGGLDTQYF
.	TRBV11-3	.	TRBJ1-2	TGTGCCAGCAGCTTAAATAGGGGCACAGGCACTTCCTATGGCTACACCTTC	CASSLNRGTGTSYGYTF
TRBD2	TRBV5-1	few	TRBJ2-2	TGCGCCAGCAGCTCCCCCCCAAGGACTAGCGGGAGTTCTCGCACCGGGGAGCTGTTTTTT	CASSSPPRTSGSSRTGELFF
.	TRBV21-1	once	TRBJ1-5	TGTGCCAGCAGCAAAGTAGTTGTTAATCAGCCCCAGCATTTT	CASSKVVVNQPQHF
.	TRBV29-1	.	TRBJ2-3	TGCAGCGGGGACGGACAGGGAGGGGGAGATACGCAGTATTTT	CSGDGQGGGDTQYF
TRBD1	TRBV7-2	.	TRBJ1-5	TGTGCCAGCAGCACTCGAATTGGGACAGACAATCAGCCCCAGCATTTT	CASSTRIGTDNQPQHF
TRBD1	TRBV9	.	TRBJ2-2	TGTGCCAGCAGCGTAGTATTTGGGACAGAGAACACCGGGGAGCTGTTTTTT	CASSVVFGTENTGELFF
TRBD2	TRBV2	.	TRBJ2-3	TGTGCCAGCATGAGCGGGAGTATTGATACGCAGTATTTT	CASMSGSIDTQYF
.	TRBV9	.	TRBJ2-7	TGTGCCAGCAGCGTAGATAATGTCAGAATCGAGCAGTACTTC	CASSVDNVRIEQYF
TRBD1	TRBV2	.	TRBJ1-1	TGTGCCAGCAGTGAGGACAGGGCTGAAGCTTTCTTT	CASSEDRAEAFF
TRBD2	TRBV19	.	TRBJ2-3	TGTGCCAGTAGTAACGGACTAGCTCGCACAGATACGCAGTATTTT	CASSNGLARTDTQYF
.	TRBV10-3	.	TRBJ1-5	TGTGCCATCAGTGGGGGGCGAGATCAGCCCCAGCATTTT	CAISGGRDQPQHF
TRBD1	TRBV7-7	.	TRBJ1-2	TGTGCCAGCAGCTTAGACCGGACAGGGGAGAACTATGGCTACACCTTC	CASSLDRTGENYGYTF
TRBD1	TRBV6-6	.	TRBJ2-7	TGTGCCAGCAGTCCAACAGGGGGCACGAGGAAAGAGCAGTACTTC	CASSPTGGTRKEQYF
.	TRBV7-3	.	TRBJ2-1	TGTGCCAGCAGCTTCAATCCCCCCAGCTCCTACAATGAGCAGTTCTTC	CASSFNPPSSYNEQFF
TRBD1	TRBV7-9	.	TRBJ2-7	TGTGCCAGCAGCCACTCGACAGGGGGCCGCTCCTACGAGCAGTACTTC	CASSHSTGGRSYEQYF
.	TRBV7-2	.	TRBJ2-7	TGTGCCAGCAGCTCTACTTCCACAGTCTACGAGCAGTACTTC	CASSSTSTVYEQYF
TRBD2	TRBV6-4	few	TRBJ2-3	TGTGCCAGCAGTTCCGGTAGCGGGGGGGAACCAGATACGCAGTATTTT	CASSSGSGGEPDTQYF
TRBD2	TRBV11-3	.	TRBJ2-7	TGTGCCAGCAGCTTAGTATCGGGGGGGTCCACCTACGAGCAGTACTTC	CASSLVSGGSTYEQYF
TRBD1	TRBV6-1	.	TRBJ2-1	TGTGCCAGCAGTGAAGTTCTCGGGACAGGGATGAATGAGCAGTTCTTC	CASSEVLGTGMNEQFF